The clone carrying this T cell receptor (beta chain) was seen ten or more times. This entry comes from a study of T cells in Graves' hyperthyroidism and ophthalmopathy. Amplification of TCR beta CDR3 regions was performed using RNA transcripts as template. TCR CDR3 regions were first amplified by RT-PCR with HTBI primers. TCRdb used MiXCR to reprocess the multiplex PCR reads, holding one entry per CDR3 protein. The table lists roughly 420,000 distinct CDR3 sequences, around 16% of them singletons, with 7.5% to 8% in the top ten. The CDR3 totals 17 residues. Germline V gives CDR1 SGHDT, CDR2 YYEEEE. Unmatched junction bases numbered 7, after V lost 4 bases and J lost 3 bases.

This chain joins TRBV5-6 and TRBJ2-3; the match to TRBD2 covers 14 bases. Sample: blood. The receptor was derived from a woman aged 18-29 years with Graves' hyperthyroidism. As DNA, the CDR3 is TGTGCCAGCAGCCAGACGACTAGCGGGGGGGCAACAGATACGCAGTATTTT. Translating gives CASSQTTSGGATDTQYF.